These T cell receptor beta chains were read from a single sample in a study of tumor and adjacent non-tumor tissue in lung cancer. TCRdb redid the calling of the multiplex PCR reads with MiXCR, one entry per CDR3 protein. The sample lists 110,000 or so distinct CDR3 sequences; about 61% were seen once. Sample: distant non-tumor lung tissue. The receptors derive from a man between 60 and 75 years old with non-small cell lung cancer. The CDR3 runs from the conserved cysteine through the conserved F or W. Fields, in order: J gene, CDR3 length, V gene, clone size, D gene, CDR3 DNA, CDR3 protein. D genes are given only for firm matches. The size field is filled for only some rows; it gives once, few, many or a size class.

TRBJ1-1 | 13 | TRBV20-1 | once | - | TGCAGTCAGAACTACGGGGAGAACACTGAAGCTTTCTTT | CSQNYGENTEAFF
TRBJ2-5 | 14 | TRBV5-1 | - | - | TGCGCCAGCAGCTTGGTTGGGGGGCTGGAGACCCAGTACTTC | CASSLVGGLETQYF
TRBJ1-1 | 12 | TRBV4-1 | - | - | TGCGTCAGCAGCCAAGAAGTAGCCAAAGCTTTCTTT | CVSSQEVAKAFF
TRBJ2-1 | 13 | TRBV7-9 | many | - | TGTGCCAGCAGCTCCGACTGGGGGGATGAGCAGTTCTTC | CASSSDWGDEQFF
TRBJ2-2 | 15 | TRBV4-3 | - | - | TGCGCCTGCAGCCACAGAGGTGGTGGCACCGGGGAGTTGTTTTTT | CACSHRGGGTGELFF
TRBJ1-2 | 13 | TRBV12-3/TRBV12-4 | many | - | TGTGCCAGCACCTCTTCGACGGGGTATGGCTACACCTTC | CASTSSTGYGYTF
TRBJ2-7 | 13 | TRBV6-2/TRBV6-3 | - | - | TGCGCCAGCAGCCAGGACAGCTCCGACGAGCAGTACTTC | CASSQDSSDEQYF
TRBJ2-1 | 16 | TRBV4-1 | once | - | TGCGCCAGCAGCCAAGACGGGCCCTGGGATTACAAAGAGCAGTTCTTC | CASSQDGPWDYKEQFF
TRBJ2-3 | 11 | TRBV11-2 | - | - | TGTGCCGGCAGCTCGGTGATTGAGCAGTATTTT | CAGSSVIEQYF
TRBJ2-7 | 13 | TRBV12-3/TRBV12-4 | - | - | TGTACCAGCAGTTTTGGGTGGCAGGACGAGCAGTACTTC | CTSSFGWQDEQYF
TRBJ2-1 | 14 | TRBV11-3 | - | - | TGTGCCAGCAGACGGACTAATACATCTACTAAGCAGTTCTTC | CASRRTNTSTKQFF
TRBJ2-3 | 15 | TRBV12-3/TRBV12-4 | many | TRBD2 | TGTGCCAGCAGTTTAGCGGGAGGGAGGACAGATACGCAGTATTTT | CASSLAGGRTDTQYF
TRBJ2-2 | 15 | TRBV5-1 | few | TRBD1 | TGCGCCAGCACACGGGACAGGGTGGACACCGGGGAGCTGTTTTTT | CASTRDRVDTGELFF
TRBJ1-1 | 14 | TRBV18 | - | - | TGTGCCAGCTCACCACCCTGGGAAAACACTGAAGCTTTCTTT | CASSPPWENTEAFF
TRBJ2-2 | 13 | TRBV11-2 | - | - | TGTGCCAGCACCTCGGTGAGGACCGGGGAGCTGTCTTTT | CASTSVRTGELSF
TRBJ2-2 | 13 | TRBV11-3 | medium-sized | - | TGTGCCAGCAGCTTATCATACACCGGGGAGCTGTTTTTT | CASSLSYTGELFF
TRBJ2-2 | 19 | TRBV4-2 | - | TRBD2 | TGTGCCAGCAGCCCTCGGACTAGCGGGGGGGACATTAACACCGGGGAGCTGTTTTTT | CASSPRTSGGDINTGELFF
TRBJ2-7 | 14 | TRBV6-1 | - | - | TGTGCCAGCAATGAAGCACACAGCTTCTACGAGCAGTACTTC | CASNEAHSFYEQYF
TRBJ2-3 | 16 | TRBV20-1 | few | TRBD1 | TGCAGTGCTAGGGCTCCGGGACAGGGGTCGGTCGATACGCAGTATTTT | CSARAPGQGSVDTQYF
TRBJ2-3 | 15 | TRBV20-1 | - | - | TGCAGTGCTATCCACTTCGCGGTTAACACAGATACGCAGTATTTT | CSAIHFAVNTDTQYF